The 14 T cell receptor beta chains in this list originate from one sample, sequenced in a study of T cell changes during pregnancy in multiple sclerosis. The data were produced by immunoSEQ multiplex PCR, yet TCRdb's version contains in-frame clones alone and is incomplete. This sample has 70,000 to 80,000 clones, with less than 95% found just once. This sample comprised peripheral blood, obtained in the third trimester of pregnancy. The receptor set was obtained from a female donor with multiple sclerosis, enrolled in a pregnancy study.

J is TRBJ1-2 and V is TRBV7-2; 7 bases are shared with TRBD1. There are 13 residues in the CDR3. V shed 6 bases and J 3 bases; nucleotides not matched to a gene: 4. CDR1 is SGHTA and CDR2 is FQGNSA in the germline V gene. In DNA form, the CDR3 reads TGTGCCAGCAGTTTGACAGGGTACTATGGCTACACCTTC. It is translated as CASSLTGYYGYTF. Combining the CDR3 with reference TRBV7-2 and TRBJ1-2 gives the whole variable domain GAGVSQSPSNKVTEKGKDVELRCDPISGHTALYWYRQSLGQGLEFLIYFQGNSAPDKSGLPSDRFSAERTGGSVSTLTIQRTQQEDSAVYLCASSLTGYYGYTFGSGTRLTVV.

As regards this clone: Other nucleotide sequences in the sample specify the same CDR3. This chain uses TRBV27 with TRBJ1-5; weak D call: TRBD1 (5 bases). CDR3 length equals 12 residues. Trimming took 3 bases from V and 7 from J, leaving 7 bases between them. Germline V gene lookup returns CDR1 MNHEY and CDR2 SMNVEV (reference sequence). CDR3 in amino acids: CASSLPGQPQHF. CDR3 nucleotide sequence: TGTGCCAGCAGTTTGCCAGGGCAGCCCCAGCATTTT.

This chain connects TRBV7-2 to TRBJ2-2; 7 nucleotides line up with TRBD2. The CDR3 loop spans 14 amino acids. From germline, CDR1 is SGHTA and CDR2 FQGNSA. Trimming at V came to 5 bases and at J to 4 bases, leaving 4 bases not matched to a gene. The CDR3 nucleotides are TGTGCCAGCAGCACCGGACTAGTCACCGGGGAGCTGTTTTTT. Translating it yields CASSTGLVTGELFF. The entire variable domain, with the rest obtained from reference TRBV7-2 and TRBJ2-2, is as follows: GAGVSQSPSNKVTEKGKDVELRCDPISGHTALYWYRQSLGQGLEFLIYFQGNSAPDKSGLPSDRFSAERTGGSVSTLTIQRTQQEDSAVYLCASSTGLVTGELFFGEGSRLTVL.

The CDR3 protein is CASSQDRLAGGQYEQYF. The CDR3 DNA reads as TGTGCCAGCAGCCAAGACCGACTAGCGGGGGGGCAATACGAGCAGTACTTC. The chain employs TRBV4-2 and TRBJ2-7; 14 bases agree with TRBD2. This CDR3 has 17 residues. Germline V gene data show CDR1 as LGHNA and CDR2 as YNFKEQ. The V and J ends lost 0 bases and 4 bases, in that order; junction bases with no gene match: 5.

The chain joins TRBV11-2 to TRBJ1-1; 7 bases fit TRBD1. Unmatched junction bases numbered 2, after V lost 1 base and J lost 0 bases. Germline V gene lookup returns CDR1 SGHAT and CDR2 FQNNGV. The CDR3 is 15 amino acids. The CDR3 is CASSLATGLNTEAFF. In nucleotides, the CDR3 is TGTGCCAGCAGCTTAGCGACAGGGTTGAACACTGAAGCTTTCTTT.

The table lists this clone with a count of one. This chain joins TRBV2 and TRBJ2-1; 7 nucleotides agree with TRBD1. Germline V gene lookup returns CDR1 SNHLY and CDR2 FYNNEI. The length of the CDR3 is 14 residues. V trimming: 10 bases; J trimming: 6 bases; junction bases outside the gene matches: 12. The CDR3: CATISTGFGNEQFF. The CDR3 region has the DNA TGTGCCACTATATCGACAGGGTTCGGCAATGAGCAGTTCTTC.

The V gene is TRBV4-2, the J gene TRBJ2-1; a possible D gene is TRBD2 (7 bases). Germline lookup yields CDR1 LGHNA and CDR2 YNFKEQ. V lost 4 bases and J 8 bases, leaving 21 bases between the germline ends. The CDR3 is 16 residues long. This chain's CDR3 is CASSRGRGGTNYEQFF. For the CDR3, the DNA is TGTGCCAGCAGCCGGGGTAGGGGGGGCACTAATTATGAGCAGTTCTTC.

The V gene is TRBV7-2, the J gene TRBJ2-4, with 10 bases aligning to TRBD1. CDR3 size: 17 residues. The V segment lost 1 base and the J segment 6 bases; nucleotides outside the gene matches: 9. CDR1 SGHTA and CDR2 FQGNSA come from the germline V gene. CDR3 loop: CASSLGGWGQGRNIQYF. The CDR3 DNA is TGTGCCAGCAGCTTAGGAGGATGGGGACAGGGGCGAAACATTCAGTACTTC.

The chain combines TRBV7-9 with TRBJ1-3; D not certain. Looked up from germline, CDR1 is SEHNR and CDR2 is FQNEAQ (reference sequence). Trimming took 3 bases from V and 4 from J, leaving 10 bases between them. The CDR3 contains 14 residues. Here the CDR3 reads CASSLGRSGNTIYF. In nucleotides, the CDR3 is TGTGCCAGCAGCTTGGGGAGATCAGGAAACACCATATATTTT. The full variable domain, with the rest looked up from reference TRBV7-9 and TRBJ1-3, is DTGVSQNPRHKITKRGQNVTFRCDPISEHNRLYWYRQTLGQGPEFLTYFQNEAQLEKSRLLSDRFSAERPKGSFSTLEIQRTEQGDSAMYLCASSLGRSGNTIYFGEGSWLTVV.

The V and J genes are TRBV19 and TRBJ2-7, with 7 bases fitting TRBD1. Germline V gene data show CDR1 as LNHDA and CDR2 as SQIVND (reference sequence). Trimming at V came to 6 bases and at J to 6 bases, leaving 14 bases not matched to a gene. The CDR3 is 15 residues long. The CDR3 coding sequence is TGTGCCAGTAGCCATACAGGGGCGGTCCCTGGCGAGCAGTACTTC. Amino acid sequence: CASSHTGAVPGEQYF.

This chain connects TRBV13 to TRBJ1-4; maybe TRBD1 (5 bases). The CDR3 length is 15 residues. Germline values: CDR1 PRHDT, CDR2 FYEKMQ (reference sequence). Trimming stripped 0 bases from V and 8 bases from J, with 13 bases between. The CDR3 sequence is CASSLGSGNSEKLFF. The CDR3 bases are TGTGCCAGCAGCTTAGGTTCAGGGAACAGCGAAAAACTGTTTTTT.

This chain joins TRBV4-2 and TRBJ1-6; no definite D call. Trimming shortened V by 0 bases and J by 6 bases, and 15 bases separated the two germline ends. Germline-derived CDR1 and CDR2 are LGHNA and YNFKEQ. The CDR3 contains 17 residues. Written as DNA, the CDR3 is TGTGCCAGCAGCCAAGATGGTCGCCGAGGAGGTAATTCACCCCTCCACTTT. Protein product: CASSQDGRRGGNSPLHF.

The chain combines TRBV6-1 with TRBJ1-1, with TRBD1 as a possible D gene (6 bases). The V and J ends lost 4 bases and 1 base respectively, with 16 bases between them. The length of the CDR3 is 16 residues. Germline CDR1 is MNHNS and CDR2 is SASEGT. The CDR3 sequence is CASSAFSGGANTEAFF. The CDR3, as DNA: TGTGCCAGCAGTGCGTTTTCGGGGGGCGCGAACACTGAAGCTTTCTTT.

The rearrangement uses TRBV21-1 and TRBJ2-7; the table's D call, TRBD1, was not checked against the DNA. TRBV21-1 is a pseudogene locus. The CDR3 extends over 14 amino acids. The CDR3, as DNA: TGTGCCAGCGGACCGGGGACAGAACCCTACGAGCAGTACTTC. This encodes CASGPGTEPYEQYF.